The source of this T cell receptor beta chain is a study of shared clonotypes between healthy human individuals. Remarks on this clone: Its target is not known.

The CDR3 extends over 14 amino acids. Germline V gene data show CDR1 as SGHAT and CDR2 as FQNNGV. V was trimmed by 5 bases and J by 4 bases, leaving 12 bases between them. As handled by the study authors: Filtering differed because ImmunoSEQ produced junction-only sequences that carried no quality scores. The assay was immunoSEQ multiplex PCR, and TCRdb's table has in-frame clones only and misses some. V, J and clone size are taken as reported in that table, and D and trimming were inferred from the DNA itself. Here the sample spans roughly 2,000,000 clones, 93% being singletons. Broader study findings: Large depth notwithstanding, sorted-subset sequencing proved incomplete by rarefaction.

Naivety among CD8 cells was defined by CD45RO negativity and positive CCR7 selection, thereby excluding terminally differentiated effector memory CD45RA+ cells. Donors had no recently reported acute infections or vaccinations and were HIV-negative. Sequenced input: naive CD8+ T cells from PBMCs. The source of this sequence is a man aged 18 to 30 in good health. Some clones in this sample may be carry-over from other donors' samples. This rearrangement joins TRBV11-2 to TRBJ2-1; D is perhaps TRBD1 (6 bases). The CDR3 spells CASSLQGKYNEQFF. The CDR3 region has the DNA TGTGCCAGCAGCCTACAGGGCAAATACAATGAGCAGTTCTTC.